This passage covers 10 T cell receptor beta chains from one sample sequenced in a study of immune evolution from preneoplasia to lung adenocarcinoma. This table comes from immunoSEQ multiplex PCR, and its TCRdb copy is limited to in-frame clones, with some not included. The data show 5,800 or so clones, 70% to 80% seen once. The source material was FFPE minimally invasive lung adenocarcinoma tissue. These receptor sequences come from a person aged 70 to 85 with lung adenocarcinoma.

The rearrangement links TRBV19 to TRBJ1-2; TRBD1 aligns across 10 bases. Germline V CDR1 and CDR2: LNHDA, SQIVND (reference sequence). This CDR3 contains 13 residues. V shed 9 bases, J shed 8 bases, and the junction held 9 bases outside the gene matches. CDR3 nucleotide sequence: TGTGCCAGCACCGACAGGGGGCGGCGGGGCTACACCTTC. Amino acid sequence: CASTDRGRRGYTF.

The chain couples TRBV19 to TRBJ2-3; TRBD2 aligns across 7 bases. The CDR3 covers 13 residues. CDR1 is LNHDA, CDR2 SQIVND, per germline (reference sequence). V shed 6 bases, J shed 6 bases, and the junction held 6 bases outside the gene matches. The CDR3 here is CASRSTGGDTQYF. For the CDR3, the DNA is TGTGCCAGTAGATCTACCGGGGGGGATACGCAGTATTTT. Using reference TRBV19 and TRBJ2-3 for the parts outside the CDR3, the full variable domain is DGGITQSPKYLFRKEGQNVTLSCEQNLNHDAMYWYRQDPGQGLRLIYYSQIVNDFQKGDIAEGYSVSREKKESFPLTVTSAQKNPTAFYLCASRSTGGDTQYFGPGTRLTVL.

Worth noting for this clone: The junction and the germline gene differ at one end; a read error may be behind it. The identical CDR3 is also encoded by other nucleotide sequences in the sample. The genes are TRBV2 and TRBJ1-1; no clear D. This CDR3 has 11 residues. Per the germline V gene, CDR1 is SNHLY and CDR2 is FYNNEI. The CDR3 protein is CASNSITEAFF. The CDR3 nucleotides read TGTGCCAGCAATTCGATCACTGAAGCTTTTTTT.

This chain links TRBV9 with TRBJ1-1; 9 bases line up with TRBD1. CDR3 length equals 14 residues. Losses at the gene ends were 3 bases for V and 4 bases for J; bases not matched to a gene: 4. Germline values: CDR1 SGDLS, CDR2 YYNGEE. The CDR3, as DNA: TGTGCCAGCAGCGAACAGGGGGCCGGCACTGAAGCTTTCTTT. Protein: CASSEQGAGTEAFF.

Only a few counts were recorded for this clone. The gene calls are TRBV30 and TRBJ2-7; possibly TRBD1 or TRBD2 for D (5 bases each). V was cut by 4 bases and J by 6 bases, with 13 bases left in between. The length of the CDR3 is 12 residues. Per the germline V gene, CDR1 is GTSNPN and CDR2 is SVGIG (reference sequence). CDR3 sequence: CAWNRGTGEQYF. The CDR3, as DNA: TGTGCCTGGAATAGAGGGACGGGCGAGCAGTACTTC. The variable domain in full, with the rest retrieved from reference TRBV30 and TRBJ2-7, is SQTIHQWPATLVQPVGSPLSLECTVEGTSNPNLYWYRQAAGRGLQLLFYSVGIGQISSEVPQNLSASRPQDRQFILSSKKLLLSDSGFYLCAWNRGTGEQYFGPGTRLTVT.

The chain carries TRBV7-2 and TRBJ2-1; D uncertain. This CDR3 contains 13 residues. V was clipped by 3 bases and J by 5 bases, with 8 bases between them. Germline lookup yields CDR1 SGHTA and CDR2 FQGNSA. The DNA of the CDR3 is TGTGCCAGCAGCTTCGTTCAGAACAATGAGCAGTTCTTC. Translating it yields CASSFVQNNEQFF.

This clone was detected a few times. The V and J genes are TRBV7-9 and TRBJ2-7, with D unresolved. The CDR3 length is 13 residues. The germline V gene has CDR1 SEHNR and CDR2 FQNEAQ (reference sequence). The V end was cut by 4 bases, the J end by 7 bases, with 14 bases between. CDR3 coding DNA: TGTGCCAGCAGCTCTAAGGGCCCCGAAGAGCAGTACTTC. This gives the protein CASSSKGPEEQYF.

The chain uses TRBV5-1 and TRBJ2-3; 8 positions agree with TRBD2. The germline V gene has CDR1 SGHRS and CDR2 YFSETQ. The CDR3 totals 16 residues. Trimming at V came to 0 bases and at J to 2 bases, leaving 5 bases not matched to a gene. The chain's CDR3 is CASSLERGGNTDTQYF. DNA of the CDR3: TGCGCCAGCAGCTTGGAACGGGGGGGGAACACAGATACGCAGTATTTT.

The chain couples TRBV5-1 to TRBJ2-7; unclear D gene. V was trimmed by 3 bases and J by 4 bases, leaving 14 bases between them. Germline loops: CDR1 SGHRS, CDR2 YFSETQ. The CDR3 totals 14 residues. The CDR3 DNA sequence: TGCGCCAGCAGCTCCGGACCTGGGGATTACGAGCAGTACTTC. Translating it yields CASSSGPGDYEQYF. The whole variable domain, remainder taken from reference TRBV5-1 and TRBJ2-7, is KAGVTQTPRYLIKTRGQQVTLSCSPISGHRSVSWYQQTPGQGLQFLFEYFSETQRNKGNFPGRFSGRQFSNSRSEMNVSTLELGDSALYLCASSSGPGDYEQYFGPGTRLTVT.

This CDR3 reads CAWSLFMGTGKNIQYF. DNA of the CDR3: TGTGCCTGGAGCCTATTTATGGGGACGGGCAAAAACATTCAGTACTTC. This chain joins TRBV30 and TRBJ2-4; D possibly matches TRBD1 or TRBD2 (5 bases each). This CDR3 comprises 16 residues. V lost 3 bases and J 3 bases, leaving 18 bases between the germline ends. Germline V gene lookup returns CDR1 GTSNPN and CDR2 SVGIG (reference sequence).